The TCR beta chain under discussion was sequenced for a study of cytomegalovirus exposure and HLA in healthy donors. Study in general: The approximately 690 first-cohort repertoires and the 120 or so validation repertoires shared the same platform, a later analysis reported.

General study results and limits: Most TCR sequences showed up rarely, but some public TCRs showed up in many donors.

The CDR3 contains 13 residues. CDR1 and CDR2 (germline): SGHRS, YFSETQ. V was pared by 0 bases and J by 7 bases, with 5 bases between. Data came from immunoSEQ multiplex PCR; TCRdb stores just in-frame clones and leaves some out. Counted here are over 250,000 clones, 87% occurring once; the ten biggest clones make up about 1%. Remarks on this clone: Antigen: not known.

The rearrangement uses TRBV5-1 and TRBJ1-6; D perhaps matches TRBD1 (5 bases). This clonotype originated in a woman aged 30 to 39 in good health and CMV-seropositive. Material: PBMCs. The CDR3 sequence: CASSLAGNSPLHF. The CDR3 bases are TGCGCCAGCAGCTTGGCAGGGAATTCACCCCTCCACTTT.